This TCR beta chain was obtained from a study of shared clonotypes between healthy human individuals. The assay used deep level. Measured with immunoSEQ multiplex PCR; TCRdb has only the in-frame clones, and not every one. The data contain roughly 1,100,000 clones, 65% to 80% of them singletons. With respect to this clone: Its antigen is undetermined.

The study's findings and limits: Generation of non-shared clonotypes was less probable than generation of clonotypes shared by all four donors. What naive subsets generally showed was a larger estimated richness than memory subsets showed.

The split of CD4+ cells yielded CD45RA+ naive and CD45RA-negative memory subsets. Sequencing input: memory CD4+ T cells sorted from blood. Indicated subset: CD45RA-negative fraction. This receptor was taken from a man aged 18 to 29 in good health.

CDR3 nucleotides: TGTGCCAGTAGCGGCCCCAGGGACTTTAACTATGGCTACACCTTC. Protein product: CASSGPRDFNYGYTF. This sequence joins TRBV19 and TRBJ1-2; possible D gene TRBD1, 5 bases. V lost 6 bases to trimming and J lost 1 base, with 15 bases between them. Per the germline V gene, CDR1 is LNHDA and CDR2 is SQIVND (reference sequence). The CDR3 contains 15 residues. Drawing the rest from reference TRBV19 and TRBJ1-2, the complete variable domain is DGGITQSPKYLFRKEGQNVTLSCEQNLNHDAMYWYRQDPGQGLRLIYYSQIVNDFQKGDIAEGYSVSREKKESFPLTVTSAQKNPTAFYLCASSGPRDFNYGYTFGSGTRLTVV.